Below, 14 T cell receptor beta chains from the same sample are listed, as sequenced in a study of CD8 T cells in Susac syndrome. The RNA input was roughly 0.45 to 1 ug, and it was reverse transcribed with random hexamers. TCRdb independently ran MiXCR on the immunoSEQ multiplex PCR reads; one entry per CDR3 protein. The table has hundreds of thousands of distinct CDR3 sequences, roughly 90% seen once. The sequencing sample was made of CD8+ T cells from PBMCs. These receptors were obtained from a human donor with multiple sclerosis.

The chain is built from TRBV28 and TRBJ2-7; 8 nucleotides align to TRBD1. Germline assignment: CDR1 MDHEN and CDR2 SYDVKM. This CDR3 has 13 residues. Unmatched junction bases numbered 3, after V lost 8 bases and J lost 0 bases. Here the CDR3 reads CASGGTGSYEQYF. In DNA, the CDR3 is TGTGCCAGCGGCGGGACAGGCTCCTACGAGCAGTACTTC.

This rearrangement joins TRBV20-1 to TRBJ2-1, with TRBD2 as a possible D gene (6 bases). Germline V gene sequence: CDR1 DFQATT, CDR2 SNEGSKA (reference sequence). The CDR3 is made up of 16 amino acids. The ends were cut back, 2 bases at V and 4 bases at J, with 18 bases in the middle. CDR3 coding DNA: TGCAGTGCTAGATGGGACTCACCTGGGGGTTACAATGAGCAGTTCTTC. It encodes CSARWDSPGGYNEQFF.

This chain joins TRBV5-4 and TRBJ1-2, with 7 bases aligning to TRBD1. With V trimmed by 4 bases and J by 7 bases, 7 bases remained unmatched. The CDR3 covers 13 residues. CDR1 is SGHNT, CDR2 YYREEE, per germline (reference sequence). CDR3 in amino acids: CASSPGDSIGYTF. For the CDR3, the DNA is TGTGCCAGCAGCCCCGGGGACAGTATTGGCTACACCTTC.

This rearrangement joins TRBV20-1 to TRBJ2-7; 15 positions agree with TRBD2. Germline V CDR1 and CDR2: DFQATT, SNEGSKA (reference sequence). Unmatched junction bases numbered 21, after V lost 5 bases and J lost 7 bases. This CDR3 is 19 amino acids long. The CDR3, as DNA: TGCAGTGCTCGCCTCCCAACCGGGACTAGCGGGAGGTCCGGGGGGGAGCAGTACTTC. This translates into CSARLPTGTSGRSGGEQYF.

CDR3 amino acids: CASSTTGFFSEAFF. As DNA, the CDR3 is TGTGCCAGCAGCACTACAGGGTTTTTCTCCGAAGCTTTCTTT. The J gene is TRBJ1-1, the V gene TRBV7-9; the D gene is possibly TRBD1 (6 bases). Germline CDR1 SEHNR, CDR2 FQNEAQ (reference sequence). The CDR3 is made up of 14 amino acids. Trimming shortened V by 5 bases and J by 8 bases, and 18 bases separated the two germline ends. Full variable domain (rest looked up from reference TRBV7-9 and TRBJ1-1): DTGVSQNPRHKITKRGQNVTFRCDPISEHNRLYWYRQTLGQGPEFLTYFQNEAQLEKSRLLSDRFSAERPKGSFSTLEIQRTEQGDSAMYLCASSTTGFFSEAFFGQGTRLTVV.

The chain carries TRBV19 and TRBJ1-1; D not certain. Germline CDR1 and CDR2: LNHDA and SQIVND (reference sequence). V was trimmed by 10 bases and J by 8 bases, leaving 14 bases between them. CDR3 length: 11 amino acids. The CDR3 loop is CATRATGEAFF. The CDR3 DNA reads TGTGCCACCCGGGCGACCGGCGAAGCTTTCTTT.

The chain combines TRBV7-9 with TRBJ2-3; D might be TRBD2 (5 bases). V was clipped by 1 base and J by 6 bases, with 14 bases between them. Germline-derived CDR1 and CDR2 are SEHNR and FQNEAQ (reference sequence). The CDR3 sequence is 15 residues long. The CDR3 loop reads CASSLVSAAADTQYF. In nucleotides, the CDR3 is TGTGCCAGCAGCTTAGTTTCAGCGGCCGCGGATACGCAGTATTTT.

V is TRBV7-9 and J is TRBJ2-1; 10 positions match TRBD1. CDR1 SEHNR and CDR2 FQNEAQ come from the germline V gene (reference sequence). The junction had 5 bases not matched to a gene; V was cut back by 3 bases and J by 3 bases. The CDR3 is 16 residues long. The CDR3 spells CASSFGDRGSYNEQFF. The CDR3 DNA reads TGTGCCAGCAGCTTTGGGGACAGGGGAAGCTACAATGAGCAGTTCTTC. The full variable domain, in which reference TRBV7-9 and TRBJ2-1 provide the parts outside the CDR3, is DTGVSQNPRHKITKRGQNVTFRCDPISEHNRLYWYRQTLGQGPEFLTYFQNEAQLEKSRLLSDRFSAERPKGSFSTLEIQRTEQGDSAMYLCASSFGDRGSYNEQFFGPGTRLTVL.

This clonotype appeared a single time. The rearrangement links TRBV2 to TRBJ2-5; the D gene is possibly TRBD2 (5 bases). Trimming took off 3 bases at V and 0 bases at J, with 11 bases between the two ends. This CDR3 has 15 amino acids. The V gene's germline CDR1 is SNHLY and CDR2 FYNNEI. The CDR3 sequence: CASSDLDYNQETQYF. DNA for the CDR3: TGTGCCAGCAGTGATCTTGACTACAACCAAGAGACCCAGTACTTC.

The rearrangement uses TRBV7-8 and TRBJ1-2, with D possibly TRBD1 on 6 matching bases. Germline V lookup: CDR1 SGHVS, CDR2 FQNEAQ. This CDR3 has 14 amino acids. V was clipped by 5 bases and J by 7 bases, with 17 bases between them. CDR3 amino acids: CASSQQGPSFGYTF. In DNA, the CDR3 is TGTGCCAGCAGCCAACAGGGCCCCTCATTTGGCTACACCTTC.

The rearrangement joins TRBV9 to TRBJ2-5; D assignment may be TRBD1 or TRBD2 (5 bases each). This CDR3 has 13 amino acids. Germline V gene lookup returns CDR1 SGDLS and CDR2 YYNGEE. V gave up 5 bases and J gave up 2 bases, with 10 bases separating them. The CDR3 DNA is TGTGCCAGCAGAGACAGACTACAAGAGACCCAGTACTTC. This encodes CASRDRLQETQYF. The variable domain in full, completed from reference TRBV9 and TRBJ2-5, reads DSGVTQTPKHLITATGQRVTLRCSPRSGDLSVYWYQQSLDQGLQFLIQYYNGEERAKGNILERFSAQQFPDLHSELNLSSLELGDSALYFCASRDRLQETQYFGPGTRLLVL.

The chain joins TRBV2 to TRBJ2-1, with TRBD2 identical over 7 bases. Germline lookup yields CDR1 SNHLY and CDR2 FYNNEI. Trimming took 6 bases from V and 6 from J; bases not matched to a gene: 17. The CDR3 covers 17 residues. Here the CDR3 reads CASREGRESRYGNEQFF. The CDR3 nucleotides read TGTGCCAGCAGGGAGGGGAGGGAGTCGAGGTACGGCAATGAGCAGTTCTTC.

This clonotype was observed a single time. This sequence joins TRBV28 and TRBJ2-1, with D unresolved. Germline V lookup: CDR1 MDHEN, CDR2 SYDVKM. CDR3 length: 12 amino acids. The V end lost 6 bases, the J end lost 16 bases, and 19 bases lay between the germline ends. The CDR3 coding sequence is TGTGCCAGCAGCCGACAAAGAGAGTTGAGTTTCTTC. Its protein is CASSRQRELSFF.

This clonotype was picked up a small number of times. The rearrangement links TRBV18 to TRBJ2-7; 7 bases are shared with TRBD1. This CDR3 has 12 amino acids. Germline V gene sequence: CDR1 KGHSH, CDR2 LQKENI. V shed 6 bases, J shed 7 bases, and the junction held 6 bases outside the gene matches. The chain's CDR3 is CASSPTGSEQYF. The CDR3 DNA is TGTGCCAGCTCCCCGACAGGGTCAGAGCAGTACTTC.